Below, 7 T cell receptor beta chains from the same sample are listed, as sequenced in a study of T cell responses to AZD1222 COVID-19 vaccine. TCRdb keeps only in-frame clones here, not all; method: immunoSEQ multiplex PCR. This sample yields about 120,000 clones, of which around 93% are seen a single time; 14% belongs to the top ten. Source: peripheral blood, taken on day 0 of AZD1222 vaccination. These TCRs come from an adult in good health.

V and J are TRBV14 and TRBJ1-2; D remains unclear. Germline V lookup: CDR1 SGHDN, CDR2 FVKESK. CDR3 length: 13 residues. The V gene lost 3 bases and the J gene lost 0 bases, with 5 bases spanning the gap. The CDR3 DNA sequence: TGTGCCAGCAGCCACAGGACTAACTATGGCTACACCTTC. It translates to CASSHRTNYGYTF.

The chain combines TRBV5-4 with TRBJ1-4, with 10 bases matching TRBD1. Germline V gene sequence: CDR1 SGHNT, CDR2 YYREEE (reference sequence). This CDR3 is built from 15 residues. V shed 4 bases, J shed 3 bases, and the junction held 3 bases outside the gene matches. The CDR3 coding sequence is TGTGCCAGCAGCCGACAGGGGGCACCTAATGAAAAACTGTTTTTT. Translation gives CASSRQGAPNEKLFF.

V and J are TRBV12-3 or TRBV12-4 and TRBJ1-1; D perhaps matches TRBD1 (6 bases). CDR3 length: 13 amino acids. Between the trimmed V and J ends, which lost 8 bases and 1 base, there was a span of 11 bases. The CDR3 DNA sequence: TGTGCCAGCGGACCAGGGGCGAACACTGAAGCTTTCTTT. Residues: CASGPGANTEAFF.

This clone appeared a single time. V and J are TRBV28 and TRBJ1-5; TRBD1 aligns across 7 bases. V shed 8 bases and J 12 bases; nucleotides not matched to a gene: 10. The CDR3 has 12 amino acids. Germline CDR1 MDHEN, CDR2 SYDVKM. The CDR3 sequence: CASRGQVSIQHF. The CDR3 DNA reads as TGTGCCAGCCGCGGACAGGTCAGTATCCAGCATTTT.

In DNA, the CDR3 is TGTGCCAGCAGTCTCTGGGGGATTGGGAGCAATCAGCCCCAGCATTTT. Protein product: CASSLWGIGSNQPQHF. The gene calls are TRBV28 and TRBJ1-5, with TRBD1 as a possible D gene (5 bases). Germline V gene sequence: CDR1 MDHEN, CDR2 SYDVKM. Trimming shortened V by 5 bases and J by 1 base, and 15 bases separated the two germline ends. The CDR3 has 16 amino acids.

The chain couples TRBV19 to TRBJ1-2; D is perhaps TRBD1 (5 bases). The CDR3 sequence is 15 residues long. CDR1 is LNHDA and CDR2 is SQIVND in the germline V gene (reference sequence). V was cut by 4 bases and J by 0 bases, with 12 bases left in between. The CDR3 DNA sequence: TGTGCCAGTAGTAGAAGTATGACAGCTAACTATGGCTACACCTTC. Amino acid sequence: CASSRSMTANYGYTF. The full variable domain, with the rest looked up from reference TRBV19 and TRBJ1-2, is DGGITQSPKYLFRKEGQNVTLSCEQNLNHDAMYWYRQDPGQGLRLIYYSQIVNDFQKGDIAEGYSVSREKKESFPLTVTSAQKNPTAFYLCASSRSMTANYGYTFGSGTRLTVV.

In the case of this clone: The same CDR3 also results from other DNA sequences found in this sample. The chain combines TRBV27 with TRBJ2-3; possible D gene TRBD1, 7 bases. The CDR3 covers 14 residues. Trimming left V 6 bases short and J 0 bases short, with 10 bases between. From germline, CDR1 is MNHEY and CDR2 SMNVEV (reference sequence). CDR3 amino acids: CASRTGTSTDTQYF. For the CDR3, the DNA is TGTGCCAGCAGGACAGGGACTAGCACAGATACGCAGTATTTT.